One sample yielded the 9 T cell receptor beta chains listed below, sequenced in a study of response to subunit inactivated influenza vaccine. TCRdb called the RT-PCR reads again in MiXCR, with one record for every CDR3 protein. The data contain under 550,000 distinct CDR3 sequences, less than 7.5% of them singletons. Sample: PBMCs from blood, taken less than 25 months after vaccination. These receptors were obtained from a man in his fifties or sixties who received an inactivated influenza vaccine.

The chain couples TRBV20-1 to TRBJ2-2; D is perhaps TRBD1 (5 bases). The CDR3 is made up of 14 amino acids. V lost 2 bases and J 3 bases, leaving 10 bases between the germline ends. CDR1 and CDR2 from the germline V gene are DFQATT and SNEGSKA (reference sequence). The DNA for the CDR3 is TGCAGTGCTAGACCTTCAGGGTACACCGGGGAGCTGTTTTTT. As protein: CSARPSGYTGELFF.

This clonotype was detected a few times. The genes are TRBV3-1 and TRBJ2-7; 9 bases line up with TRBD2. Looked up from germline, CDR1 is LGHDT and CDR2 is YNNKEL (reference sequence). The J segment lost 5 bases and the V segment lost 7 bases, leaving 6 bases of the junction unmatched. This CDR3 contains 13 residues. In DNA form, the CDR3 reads TGTGCCAGCACCCGCGGGGGGGTAGACGAGCAGTACTTC. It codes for CASTRGGVDEQYF.

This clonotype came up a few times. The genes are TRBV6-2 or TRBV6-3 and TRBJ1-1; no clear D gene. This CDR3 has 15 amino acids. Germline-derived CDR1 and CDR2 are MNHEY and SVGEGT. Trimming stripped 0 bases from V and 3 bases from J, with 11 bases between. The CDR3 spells CASSYSSTRHTEAFF. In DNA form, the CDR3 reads TGTGCCAGCAGTTACTCGAGTACCAGACACACTGAAGCTTTCTTT.

CDR3 sequence: CASSSGGPSGNTIYF. The CDR3 DNA sequence: TGCGCCAGCAGCTCCGGCGGGCCCTCTGGAAACACCATATATTTT. The rearrangement uses TRBV5-1 and TRBJ1-3, with D unresolved. V was cut by 3 bases and J by 0 bases, with 10 bases left in between. The germline CDR1 and CDR2 sequences are SGHRS and YFSETQ. The CDR3 is made up of 15 amino acids.

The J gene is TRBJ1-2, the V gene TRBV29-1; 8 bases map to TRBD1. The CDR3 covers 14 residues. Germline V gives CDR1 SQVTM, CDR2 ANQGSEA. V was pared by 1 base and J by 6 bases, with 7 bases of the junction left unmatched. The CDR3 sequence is CSVEGSGTGHGYTF. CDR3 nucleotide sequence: TGCAGCGTTGAAGGGTCCGGGACAGGCCATGGCTACACCTTC. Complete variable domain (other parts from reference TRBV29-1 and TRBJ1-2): SAVISQKPSRDICQRGTSLTIQCQVDSQVTMMFWYRQQPGQSLTLIATANQGSEATYESGFVIDKFPISRPNLTFSTLTVSNMSPEDSSIYLCSVEGSGTGHGYTFGSGTRLTVV.

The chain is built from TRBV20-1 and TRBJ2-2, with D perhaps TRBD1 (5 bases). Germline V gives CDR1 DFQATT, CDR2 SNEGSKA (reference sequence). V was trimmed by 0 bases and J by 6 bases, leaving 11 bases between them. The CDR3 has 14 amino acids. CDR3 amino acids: CSARDLIGAGELFF. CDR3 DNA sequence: TGCAGTGCTAGAGATCTGATAGGGGCCGGGGAGCTGTTTTTT.

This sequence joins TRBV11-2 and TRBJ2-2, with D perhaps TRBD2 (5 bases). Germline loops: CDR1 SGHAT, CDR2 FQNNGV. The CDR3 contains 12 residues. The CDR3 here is CAEGELAGELFF. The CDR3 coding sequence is TGTGCTGAGGGAGAATTGGCCGGGGAGCTGTTTTTT.

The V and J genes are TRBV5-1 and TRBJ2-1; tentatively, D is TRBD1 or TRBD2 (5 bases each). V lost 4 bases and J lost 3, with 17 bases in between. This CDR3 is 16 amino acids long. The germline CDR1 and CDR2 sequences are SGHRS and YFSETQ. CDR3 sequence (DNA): TGCGCCAGCAGCACTGGGACGGATTCCTACTACAATGAGCAGTTCTTC. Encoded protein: CASSTGTDSYYNEQFF.

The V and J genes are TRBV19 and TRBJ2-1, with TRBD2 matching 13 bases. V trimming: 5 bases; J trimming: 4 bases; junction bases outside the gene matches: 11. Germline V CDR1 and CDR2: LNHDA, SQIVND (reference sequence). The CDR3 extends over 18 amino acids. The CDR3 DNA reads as TGTGCCAGTAGTCGGACCGGGACTAGCGGGATAGTTTACAATGAGCAGTTCTTC. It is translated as CASSRTGTSGIVYNEQFF.